This record covers a single T cell receptor beta chain. The antigen remains unidentified. Trimming at V came to 1 base and at J to 5 bases, leaving 5 bases not matched to a gene. The CDR3 totals 16 residues. Germline V CDR1 and CDR2: SGHNT, YENEEA. The data are from a study of Tregs in tolerant kidney transplant recipients. Findings of the study overall: Findings come from small patient numbers and require larger validation.

Clones were read by immunoSEQ multiplex PCR, and TCRdb kept only the in-frame ones, dropping some. Of over 70,000 clones in the sample, 91% are singletons; the top ten hold more than 1.5%. Recipients received nonmyeloablative bone marrow transplants from related graft donors, with transient mixed chimerism. CD4+CD25+CD127- Tregs, CD4+CD25- non-Tregs, CD4 and CD8 cells were sorted. J is TRBJ2-1 and V is TRBV11-3, with 10 bases matching TRBD2. The material was CD4+ T cells from blood (PBMCs), obtained 24 months after the transplant. This sequence was found in a human patient who received a combined kidney and bone marrow transplant. Part of the T cells may come from the graft donor. For the CDR3, the DNA is TGTGCCAGCAGCTTAGTTACGGGACTAGCGAACAATGAGCAGTTCTTC. Protein product: CASSLVTGLANNEQFF.